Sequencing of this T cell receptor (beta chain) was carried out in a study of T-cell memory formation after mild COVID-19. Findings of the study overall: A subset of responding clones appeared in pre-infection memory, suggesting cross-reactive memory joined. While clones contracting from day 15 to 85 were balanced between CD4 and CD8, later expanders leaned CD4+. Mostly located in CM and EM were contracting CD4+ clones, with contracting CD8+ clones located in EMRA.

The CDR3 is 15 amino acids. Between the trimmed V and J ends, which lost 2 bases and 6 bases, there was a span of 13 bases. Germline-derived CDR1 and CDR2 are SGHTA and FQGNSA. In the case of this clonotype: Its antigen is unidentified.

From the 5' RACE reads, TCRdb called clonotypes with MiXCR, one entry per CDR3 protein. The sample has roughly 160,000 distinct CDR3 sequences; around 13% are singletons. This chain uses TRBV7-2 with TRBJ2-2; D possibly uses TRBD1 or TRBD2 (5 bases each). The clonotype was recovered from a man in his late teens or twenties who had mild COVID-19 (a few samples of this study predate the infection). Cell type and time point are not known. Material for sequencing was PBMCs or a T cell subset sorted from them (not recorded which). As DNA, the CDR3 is TGTGCCAGCAGCTTATCCGGGACCGGCGCCGGGGAGCTGTTTTTT. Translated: CASSLSGTGAGELFF.